This T cell receptor (beta chain) appears in the sequencing data of a study of T-cell reconstitution after alpha-beta-depleted transplantation in children. Unique molecular identifiers were used in preparing the TCRbeta library. TCRdb re-analysed the PCR reads in MiXCR, keeping a single row per CDR3 protein. The sample records hundreds of thousands of distinct CDR3 sequences, 8% to 11% being singletons. CDR1 is SQVTM, CDR2 ANQGSEA, per germline. The CDR3 loop spans 16 amino acids. V shed 5 bases and J shed 6 bases, with 26 bases lying between them. This clonotype has a count of ten or more. V usage is TRBV29-1 and J usage is TRBJ2-7; D is perhaps TRBD2 (5 bases). The sample consisted of PBMCs from the stem cell graft donor, taken from the stem cell graft. This TCR was sampled from a human donor who donated a stem cell graft to a child with acute myeloid leukemia. The CDR3: CSVTLGVGVVEGEQYF. The DNA for the CDR3 is TGCAGCGTTACTTTAGGAGTGGGAGTGGTTGAGGGCGAGCAGTACTTC.